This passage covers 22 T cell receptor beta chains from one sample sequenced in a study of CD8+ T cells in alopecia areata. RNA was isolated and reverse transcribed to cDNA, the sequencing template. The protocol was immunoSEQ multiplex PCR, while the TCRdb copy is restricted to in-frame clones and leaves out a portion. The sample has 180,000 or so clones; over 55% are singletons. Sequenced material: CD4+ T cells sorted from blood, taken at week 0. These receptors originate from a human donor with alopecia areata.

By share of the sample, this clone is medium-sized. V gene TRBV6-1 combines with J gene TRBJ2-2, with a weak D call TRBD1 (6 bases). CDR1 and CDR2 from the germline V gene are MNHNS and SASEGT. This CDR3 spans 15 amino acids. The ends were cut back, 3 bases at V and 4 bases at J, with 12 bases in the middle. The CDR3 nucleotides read TGTGCCAGCAGTGACGGGACAAGATTCACCGGGGAGCTGTTTTTT. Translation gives CASSDGTRFTGELFF.

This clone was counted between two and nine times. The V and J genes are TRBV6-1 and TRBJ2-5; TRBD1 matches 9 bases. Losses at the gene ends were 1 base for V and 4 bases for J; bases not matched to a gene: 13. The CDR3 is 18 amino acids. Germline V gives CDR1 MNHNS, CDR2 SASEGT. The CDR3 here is CASSEVGGTGYPRETQYF. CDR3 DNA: TGTGCCAGCAGTGAAGTTGGCGGGACAGGGTATCCGCGAGAGACCCAGTACTTC.

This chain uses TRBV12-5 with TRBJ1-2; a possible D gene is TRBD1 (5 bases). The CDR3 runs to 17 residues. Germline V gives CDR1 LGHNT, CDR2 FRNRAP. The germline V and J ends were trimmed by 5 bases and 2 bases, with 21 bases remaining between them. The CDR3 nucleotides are TGTGCTAGTGGTCCGTTAACTTTGCAGGGAAAGAACTATGGCTACACCTTC. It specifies CASGPLTLQGKNYGYTF.

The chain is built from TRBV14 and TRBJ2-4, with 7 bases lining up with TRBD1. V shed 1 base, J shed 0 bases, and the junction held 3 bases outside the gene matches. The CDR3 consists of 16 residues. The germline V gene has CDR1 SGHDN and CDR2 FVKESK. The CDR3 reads CASSQGQGLAKNIQYF. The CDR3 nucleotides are TGTGCCAGCAGCCAAGGACAGGGATTAGCCAAAAACATTCAGTACTTC.

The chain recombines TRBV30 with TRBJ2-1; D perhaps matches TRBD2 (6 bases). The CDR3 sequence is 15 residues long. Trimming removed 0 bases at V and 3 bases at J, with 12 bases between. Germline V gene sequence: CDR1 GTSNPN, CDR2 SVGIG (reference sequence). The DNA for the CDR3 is TGTGCCTGGAGTGTCCGGCGGGGATTCTACAATGAGCAGTTCTTC. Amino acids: CAWSVRRGFYNEQFF.

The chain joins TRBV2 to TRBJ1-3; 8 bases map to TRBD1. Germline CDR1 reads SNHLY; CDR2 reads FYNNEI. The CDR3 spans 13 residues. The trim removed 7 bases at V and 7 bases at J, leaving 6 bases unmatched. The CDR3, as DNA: TGTGCCAGCATGATCAACAGGGGGAACACCATATATTTT. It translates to CASMINRGNTIYF.

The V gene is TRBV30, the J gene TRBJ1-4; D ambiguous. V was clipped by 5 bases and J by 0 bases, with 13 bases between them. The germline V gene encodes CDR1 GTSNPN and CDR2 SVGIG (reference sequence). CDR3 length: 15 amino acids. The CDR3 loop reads CAWGTPSATNEKLFF. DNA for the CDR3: TGTGCCTGGGGCACACCTTCTGCAACTAATGAAAAACTGTTTTTT.

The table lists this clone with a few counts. The CDR3: CSATENTEAFF. The CDR3 region has the DNA TGCAGTGCAACAGAAAACACTGAAGCTTTCTTT. The chain is built from TRBV20-1 and TRBJ1-1, with D unclear. Looked up from germline, CDR1 is DFQATT and CDR2 is SNEGSKA (reference sequence). The CDR3 has 11 residues. The V end was cut by 6 bases, the J end by 2 bases, with 7 bases between.

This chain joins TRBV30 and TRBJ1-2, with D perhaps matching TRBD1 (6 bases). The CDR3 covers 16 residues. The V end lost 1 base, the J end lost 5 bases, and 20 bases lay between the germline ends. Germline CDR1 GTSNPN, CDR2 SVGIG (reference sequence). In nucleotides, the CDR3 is TGTGCCTGGAGTGCTCAACAGGGACTGGTTTCATATGGCTACACCTTC. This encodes CAWSAQQGLVSYGYTF. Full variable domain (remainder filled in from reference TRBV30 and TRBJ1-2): SQTIHQWPATLVQPVGSPLSLECTVEGTSNPNLYWYRQAAGRGLQLLFYSVGIGQISSEVPQNLSASRPQDRQFILSSKKLLLSDSGFYLCAWSAQQGLVSYGYTFGSGTRLTVV.

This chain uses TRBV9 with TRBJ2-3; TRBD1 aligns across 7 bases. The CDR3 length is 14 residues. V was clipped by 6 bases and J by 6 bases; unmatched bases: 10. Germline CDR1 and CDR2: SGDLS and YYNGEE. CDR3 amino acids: CASTPDRFSDTQYF. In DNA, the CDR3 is TGTGCCAGCACCCCGGACAGGTTTTCGGATACGCAGTATTTT.

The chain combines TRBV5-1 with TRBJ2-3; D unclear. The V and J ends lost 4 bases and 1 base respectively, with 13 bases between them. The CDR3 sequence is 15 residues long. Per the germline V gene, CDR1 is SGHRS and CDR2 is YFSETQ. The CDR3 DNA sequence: TGCGCCAGCAGCCCCCGAACCGCAGGCACAGATACGCAGTATTTT. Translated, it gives CASSPRTAGTDTQYF.

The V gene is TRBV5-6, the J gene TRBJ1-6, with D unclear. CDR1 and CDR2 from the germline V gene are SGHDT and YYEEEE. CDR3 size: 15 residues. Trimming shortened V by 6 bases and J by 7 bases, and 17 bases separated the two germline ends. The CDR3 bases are TGTGCCAGCACCTCCGGCCGGGTCTCAAATTCACCCCTCCACTTT. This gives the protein CASTSGRVSNSPLHF.

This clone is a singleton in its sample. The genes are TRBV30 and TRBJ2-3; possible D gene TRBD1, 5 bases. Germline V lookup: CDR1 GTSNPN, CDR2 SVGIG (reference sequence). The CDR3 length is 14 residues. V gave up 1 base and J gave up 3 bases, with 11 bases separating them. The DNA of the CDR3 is TGTGCCTGGAGTGCCCCGAGACAGACAGATACGCAGTATTTT. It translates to CAWSAPRQTDTQYF.

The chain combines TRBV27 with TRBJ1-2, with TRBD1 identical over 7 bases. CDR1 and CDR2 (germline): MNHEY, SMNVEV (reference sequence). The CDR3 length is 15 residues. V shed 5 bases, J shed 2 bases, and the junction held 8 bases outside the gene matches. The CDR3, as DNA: TGTGCCAGCAGTCCTAGCCGGGACAGCAACTATGGCTACACCTTC. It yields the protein CASSPSRDSNYGYTF.

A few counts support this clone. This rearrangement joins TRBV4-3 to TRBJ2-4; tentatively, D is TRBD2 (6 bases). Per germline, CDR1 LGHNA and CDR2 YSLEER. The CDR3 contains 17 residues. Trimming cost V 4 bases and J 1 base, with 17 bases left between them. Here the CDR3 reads CASSLALDRGAKNIQYF. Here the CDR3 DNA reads TGCGCCAGCAGCCTGGCTCTGGACCGGGGGGCCAAAAACATTCAGTACTTC.

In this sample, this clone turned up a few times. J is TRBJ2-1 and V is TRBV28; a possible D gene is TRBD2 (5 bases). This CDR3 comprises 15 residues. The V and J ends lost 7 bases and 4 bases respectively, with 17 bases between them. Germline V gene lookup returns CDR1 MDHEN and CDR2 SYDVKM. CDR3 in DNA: TGTGCCAGCACCGGACTCCCGAAAGGGTACAATGAGCAGTTCTTC. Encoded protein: CASTGLPKGYNEQFF.

The DNA for the CDR3 is TGTGCCTGGAGCATACAGGAGGCTGAAGCTTTCTTT. It codes for CAWSIQEAEAFF. The chain joins TRBV30 to TRBJ1-1; tentatively, D is TRBD1 (5 bases). This CDR3 is 12 amino acids long. Germline CDR1 GTSNPN, CDR2 SVGIG (reference sequence). V lost 3 bases and J 6 bases, leaving 11 bases between the germline ends. Full variable domain (missing parts from reference TRBV30 and TRBJ1-1): SQTIHQWPATLVQPVGSPLSLECTVEGTSNPNLYWYRQAAGRGLQLLFYSVGIGQISSEVPQNLSASRPQDRQFILSSKKLLLSDSGFYLCAWSIQEAEAFFGQGTRLTVV.

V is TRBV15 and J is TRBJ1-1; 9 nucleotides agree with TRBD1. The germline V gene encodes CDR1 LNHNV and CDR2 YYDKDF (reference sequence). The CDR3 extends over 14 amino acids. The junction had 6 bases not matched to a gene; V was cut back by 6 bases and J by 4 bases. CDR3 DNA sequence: TGTGCCACCAGTTTCGGACAGGGGATCACTGAAGCTTTCTTT. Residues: CATSFGQGITEAFF.

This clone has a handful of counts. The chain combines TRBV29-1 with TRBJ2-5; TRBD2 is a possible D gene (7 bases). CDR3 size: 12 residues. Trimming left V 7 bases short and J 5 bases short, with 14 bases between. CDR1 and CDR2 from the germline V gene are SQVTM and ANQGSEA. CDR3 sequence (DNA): TGCAGCGCAAACGCGGGGGCGGAGACCCAGTACTTC. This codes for CSANAGAETQYF.

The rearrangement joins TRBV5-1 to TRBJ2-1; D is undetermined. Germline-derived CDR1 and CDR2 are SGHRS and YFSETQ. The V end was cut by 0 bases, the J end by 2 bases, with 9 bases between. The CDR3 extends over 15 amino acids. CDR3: CASSLETTTYNEQFF. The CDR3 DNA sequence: TGCGCCAGCAGCTTGGAAACCACGACCTACAATGAGCAGTTCTTC. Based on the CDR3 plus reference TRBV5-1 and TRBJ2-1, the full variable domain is KAGVTQTPRYLIKTRGQQVTLSCSPISGHRSVSWYQQTPGQGLQFLFEYFSETQRNKGNFPGRFSGRQFSNSRSEMNVSTLELGDSALYLCASSLETTTYNEQFFGPGTRLTVL.

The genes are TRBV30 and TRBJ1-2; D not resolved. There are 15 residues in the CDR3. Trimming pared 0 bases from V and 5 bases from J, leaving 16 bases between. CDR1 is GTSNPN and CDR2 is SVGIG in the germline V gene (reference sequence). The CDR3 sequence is CAWSVLGPARYGYTF. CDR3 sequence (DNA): TGTGCCTGGAGTGTACTAGGGCCAGCTCGATATGGCTACACCTTC.

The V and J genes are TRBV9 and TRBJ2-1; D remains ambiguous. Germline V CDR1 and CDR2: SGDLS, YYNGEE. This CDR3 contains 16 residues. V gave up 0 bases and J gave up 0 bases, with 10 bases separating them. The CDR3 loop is CASSVGLRSSYNEQFF. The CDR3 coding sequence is TGTGCCAGCAGCGTAGGACTGAGGAGCTCCTACAATGAGCAGTTCTTC.